Below are 13 T cell receptor beta chains sequenced from a single sample in a study of cytomegalovirus exposure and HLA in healthy donors. Libraries were prepared by immunoSEQ multiplex PCR; TCRdb keeps only in-frame clonotypes and omits some of them. The profile shows about 160,000 clones, around nine tenths of them singletons. The sequenced material came from PBMCs. The receptors originated from a young man in good health and CMV-seropositive.

The gene calls are TRBV6-5 and TRBJ2-7, with 9 bases matching TRBD2. Germline CDR1 is MNHEY and CDR2 is SVGAGI. The CDR3 sequence is 15 residues long. With 2 bases clipped from V and 3 bases from J, the junction kept 5 bases outside the gene matches. The CDR3 protein is CASSYTLAGIYEQYF. The CDR3 coding sequence is TGTGCCAGCAGTTACACCCTAGCGGGGATCTACGAGCAGTACTTC.

The rearrangement links TRBV11-2 to TRBJ2-1; 8 bases map to TRBD2. The CDR3 has 14 residues. V was clipped by 5 bases and J by 5 bases; unmatched bases: 5. The V gene's germline CDR1 is SGHAT and CDR2 FQNNGV. The CDR3 sequence: CASSPTLADNEQFF. The DNA of the CDR3 is TGTGCCAGCAGCCCCACACTAGCGGACAATGAGCAGTTCTTC.

The J gene is TRBJ2-1, the V gene TRBV27; 15 bases agree with TRBD2. Germline CDR1 is MNHEY and CDR2 is SMNVEV (reference sequence). This CDR3 is 21 amino acids long. V was pared by 2 bases and J by 3 bases, with 14 bases of the junction left unmatched. CDR3 protein: CASSLVSRGLAGGPVYNEQFF. CDR3 coding DNA: TGTGCCAGCAGTTTAGTTTCCCGTGGACTAGCGGGAGGGCCCGTCTACAATGAGCAGTTCTTC.

Turning to this clone: The sample holds other DNA sequences that translate to the same CDR3. DNA for the CDR3: TGTGCCAGCAGCCTAGCAGGCTCTGGGGCCAACGTCCTGACTTTC. It translates to CASSLAGSGANVLTF. The chain is built from TRBV5-4 and TRBJ2-6; maybe TRBD2 (5 bases). Trimming removed 4 bases at V and 0 bases at J, with 8 bases between. The CDR3 contains 15 residues. CDR1 is SGHNT, CDR2 YYREEE, per germline (reference sequence).

This chain connects TRBV27 to TRBJ1-5, with 8 bases fitting TRBD1. This CDR3 is built from 16 residues. Germline loops: CDR1 MNHEY, CDR2 SMNVEV (reference sequence). V trimming: 3 bases; J trimming: 4 bases; junction bases outside the gene matches: 8. CDR3 amino acids: CASSFLAGQGNQPQHF. In DNA, the CDR3 is TGTGCCAGCAGTTTTTTGGCCGGACAGGGTAATCAGCCCCAGCATTTT.

Notes on this clone: Other DNA sequences in the same sample also yield this CDR3. J is TRBJ2-3 and V is TRBV5-1; the D gene is possibly TRBD1 (5 bases). The CDR3 totals 15 residues. Trimming stripped 2 bases from V and 0 bases from J, with 10 bases between. The germline V gene encodes CDR1 SGHRS and CDR2 YFSETQ. The CDR3 DNA sequence: TGCGCCAGCAGCTTCTCGTCAGGGAGCACAGATACGCAGTATTTT. This encodes CASSFSSGSTDTQYF.

The gene calls are TRBV11-3 and TRBJ1-2; D gene uncertain. V was cut by 5 bases and J by 4 bases, with 8 bases left in between. The CDR3 spans 12 residues. Germline V gives CDR1 SGHNT, CDR2 YENEEA. CDR3 amino acids: CASSGYSYGYTF. The CDR3 nucleotides read TGTGCCAGCAGCGGGTACAGCTATGGCTACACCTTC.

This clone came up once. The chain couples TRBV6-1 to TRBJ1-1; 7 positions match TRBD1. V shed 6 bases, J shed 0 bases, and the junction held 7 bases outside the gene matches. CDR3 length: 15 amino acids. Germline loops: CDR1 MNHNS, CDR2 SASEGT. The CDR3 region has the DNA TGTGCCAGCAGGCGGGACAGAGTTATGAACACTGAAGCTTTCTTT. Amino acid sequence: CASRRDRVMNTEAFF.

V usage is TRBV7-9 and J usage is TRBJ2-7; D remains ambiguous. The length of the CDR3 is 13 residues. From germline, CDR1 is SEHNR and CDR2 FQNEAQ (reference sequence). The V gene lost 4 bases and the J gene lost 2 bases, with 9 bases spanning the gap. The CDR3 DNA is TGTGCCAGCAGCTCGCAAATAGCCTACGAGCAGTACTTC. Amino acids: CASSSQIAYEQYF.

V gene TRBV9 combines with J gene TRBJ2-7; D is perhaps TRBD2 (7 bases). The CDR3 contains 15 residues. Per germline, CDR1 SGDLS and CDR2 YYNGEE. Trimming took off 0 bases at V and 3 bases at J, with 13 bases between the two ends. CDR3 DNA sequence: TGTGCCAGCAGCGTAGGAGGGGGGGGTCACTACGAGCAGTACTTC. It codes for CASSVGGGGHYEQYF.

This clone was counted once. V gene TRBV11-3 combines with J gene TRBJ2-1; TRBD2 aligns across 7 bases. Germline values: CDR1 SGHNT, CDR2 YENEEA. V gave up 1 base and J gave up 6 bases; unmatched junction bases: 15. This CDR3 contains 18 residues. CDR3 loop: CASSLGAAVGGRSNEQFF. The CDR3 DNA is TGTGCCAGCAGCTTAGGGGCCGCGGTGGGAGGGAGGTCCAATGAGCAGTTCTTC.

The rearrangement uses TRBV10-2 and TRBJ1-1; the D is unclear. The germline V and J ends were trimmed by 8 bases and 2 bases, with 12 bases remaining between them. CDR3 length: 13 residues. Germline values: CDR1 WSHSY, CDR2 SAAADI. Here the CDR3 DNA reads TGCGCCAGCCGGTTGGAGTATAACACTGAAGCTTTCTTT. Translated, it gives CASRLEYNTEAFF.

The CDR3 DNA reads as TGTGCCAGCAGTTTCAGTGCGGGCCAGCCCCAGCATTTT. Amino acids: CASSFSAGQPQHF. The chain employs TRBV27 and TRBJ1-5, with D unresolved. The CDR3 spans 13 residues. V was cut by 3 bases and J by 7 bases, with 10 bases left in between. CDR1 and CDR2 from the germline V gene are MNHEY and SMNVEV (reference sequence).